Listed here are 28 T cell receptor beta chains from one sample, sequenced in a study of cytomegalovirus exposure and HLA in healthy donors. Primers: 60 Vbeta forward and 13 Jbeta reverse. Libraries were prepared by immunoSEQ multiplex PCR; TCRdb keeps only in-frame clonotypes and omits some of them. Among roughly 140,000 clones listed, about four fifths were seen once. The sequenced sample was PBMCs. The receptors come from a man aged 30 to 39 in good health and CMV-seropositive.

The chain carries TRBV2 and TRBJ2-7, with a weak D call TRBD1 (5 bases). Trimming stripped 10 bases from V and 3 bases from J, with 16 bases between. The V gene's germline CDR1 is SNHLY and CDR2 FYNNEI. The CDR3 covers 13 residues. The CDR3 here is CATLRAGNYEQYF. In DNA, the CDR3 is TGTGCCACCTTACGGGCAGGGAACTACGAGCAGTACTTC.

This sequence joins TRBV18 and TRBJ1-4, with 7 bases fitting TRBD1. CDR3 length: 15 amino acids. Germline CDR1 and CDR2: KGHSH and LQKENI. The trim removed 2 bases at V and 4 bases at J, leaving 4 bases unmatched. The CDR3 bases are TGTGCCAGCTCACCAAGGGACAGAAATAATGAAAAACTGTTTTTT. Its translation: CASSPRDRNNEKLFF.

This clone was recorded a few times. The rearrangement joins TRBV5-1 to TRBJ2-7; the match to TRBD2 covers 9 bases. The germline V gene encodes CDR1 SGHRS and CDR2 YFSETQ. J was trimmed by 3 bases and V by 4 bases; bases with no gene match: 11. This CDR3 region has 16 residues. In DNA form, the CDR3 reads TGCGCCAGCAGCCCGCGGCGGGGGGGCCCCTACTACGAGCAGTACTTC. Protein product: CASSPRRGGPYYEQYF.

The chain employs TRBV19 and TRBJ1-6; D gene ambiguous. V lost 4 bases, J lost 4 bases, and 8 bases lay in between. The germline V gene encodes CDR1 LNHDA and CDR2 SQIVND (reference sequence). The CDR3 loop spans 14 amino acids. The CDR3 spells CASSTGEYNSPLHF. The CDR3 nucleotides are TGTGCCAGTAGTACCGGGGAGTATAATTCACCCCTCCACTTT.

This chain connects TRBV4-3 to TRBJ2-2; possible D gene TRBD2, 5 bases. Between the trimmed V and J ends, which lost 0 bases and 5 bases, there was a span of 13 bases. From germline, CDR1 is LGHNA and CDR2 YSLEER. The CDR3 length is 16 residues. CDR3 bases: TGCGCCAGCAGCCAAGATCTAGGACTGGAGACCGGGGAGCTGTTTTTT. This gives the protein CASSQDLGLETGELFF.

The CDR3 DNA sequence: TGTGCCAGCAGTTTACCACGGGAGCTTCGGGACGAGCAGTACTTC. It encodes CASSLPRELRDEQYF. The chain links TRBV28 to TRBJ2-7, with D possibly being TRBD2 (6 bases). The germline V gene has CDR1 MDHEN and CDR2 SYDVKM. The CDR3 contains 15 residues. V was clipped by 2 bases and J by 5 bases, with 16 bases between them.

In its sample, this clone was seen once. This chain links TRBV2 with TRBJ2-7, with TRBD1 identical over 7 bases. This CDR3 has 14 amino acids. The V gene's germline CDR1 is SNHLY and CDR2 FYNNEI. The V and J ends lost 4 bases and 1 base, in that order; junction bases with no gene match: 4. CDR3 residues: CASSVWDSSYEQYF. The CDR3 bases are TGTGCCAGCAGTGTTTGGGACAGTTCCTACGAGCAGTACTTC.

There are a few counts of this clone. V is TRBV5-1 and J is TRBJ2-1; the match to TRBD1 covers 9 bases. V trimming: 4 bases; J trimming: 4 bases; junction bases outside the gene matches: 21. Germline V gene sequence: CDR1 SGHRS, CDR2 YFSETQ. This CDR3 has 20 amino acids. The CDR3 reads CASSAGQGSWKSLGYNEQFF. The CDR3 bases are TGCGCCAGCAGCGCCGGACAGGGGAGCTGGAAGAGTCTGGGGTACAATGAGCAGTTCTTC.

V gene TRBV2 combines with J gene TRBJ2-7, with TRBD1 as a possible D gene (5 bases). Looked up from germline, CDR1 is SNHLY and CDR2 is FYNNEI. This CDR3 is built from 15 residues. Between the trimmed V and J ends, which lost 3 bases and 2 bases, there was a span of 14 bases. Written as DNA, the CDR3 is TGTGCCAGCAGTGACCTTAAGGGGCCCACCTACGAGCAGTACTTC. This gives the protein CASSDLKGPTYEQYF. The variable domain in full, completed from reference TRBV2 and TRBJ2-7, reads EPEVTQTPSHQVTQMGQEVILRCVPISNHLYFYWYRQILGQKVEFLVSFYNNEISEKSEIFDDQFSVERPDGSNFTLKIRSTKLEDSAMYFCASSDLKGPTYEQYFGPGTRLTVT.

This chain connects TRBV7-9 to TRBJ1-5; TRBD1 matches at 9 bases. The CDR3 consists of 16 residues. V lost 6 bases, J lost 5 bases, and 11 bases stayed unmatched. Looked up from germline, CDR1 is SEHNR and CDR2 is FQNEAQ (reference sequence). The CDR3 region is CASSLIGTGRDQPQHF. CDR3 DNA: TGTGCCAGCAGTTTAATCGGGACAGGGAGGGATCAGCCCCAGCATTTT.

For this clone: Other DNA sequences in the sample encode the same CDR3. The chain joins TRBV13 to TRBJ2-3, with D possibly TRBD2 on 6 matching bases. Looked up from germline, CDR1 is PRHDT and CDR2 is FYEKMQ (reference sequence). This CDR3 has 14 amino acids. Trimming pared 0 bases from V and 3 bases from J, leaving 7 bases between. The CDR3 DNA sequence: TGTGCCAGCAGCTTAGGGGGGAGGACAGATACGCAGTATTTT. It translates to CASSLGGRTDTQYF.

As regards this clone: Germline is not matched at one junction end, which may reflect a read error. The chain links TRBV2 to TRBJ1-5, with 9 positions matching TRBD1. The germline V gene has CDR1 SNHLY and CDR2 FYNNEI. The CDR3 covers 14 residues. The CDR3 reads CASSRQGGNQSQHF. The CDR3 DNA reads TGTGCCAGCAGTAGACAGGGGGGGAATCAGTCCCAGCATTTT. Full variable domain (outside the CDR3, taken from reference TRBV2 and TRBJ1-5): EPEVTQTPSHQVTQMGQEVILRCVPISNHLYFYWYRQILGQKVEFLVSFYNNEISEKSEIFDDQFSVERPDGSNFTLKIRSTKLEDSAMYFCASSRQGGNQSQHFGDGTRLSIL.

CDR3 in DNA: TGTGCCAGCAGCGTACTCGGGACAACAACTAATGAAAAACTGTTTTTT. Translation: CASSVLGTTTNEKLFF. The gene calls are TRBV9 and TRBJ1-4; possible D gene TRBD1, 6 bases. The CDR3 is 16 amino acids. Looked up from germline, CDR1 is SGDLS and CDR2 is YYNGEE. The V end lost 1 base, the J end lost 0 bases, and 10 bases lay between the germline ends.

This clone was detected once. The V call is TRBV7-8, the J call TRBJ2-7; TRBD1 is a possible D gene (5 bases). Germline V gene sequence: CDR1 SGHVS, CDR2 FQNEAQ. Trimming shortened V by 5 bases and J by 1 base, and 9 bases separated the two germline ends. This CDR3 has 13 amino acids. The CDR3 DNA follows: TGTGCCAGCAGCCGGAGACAGTCCTACGAGCAGTACTTC. It codes for CASSRRQSYEQYF. Full variable domain (missing parts from reference TRBV7-8 and TRBJ2-7): GAGVSQSPRYKVAKRGQDVALRCDPISGHVSLFWYQQALGQGPEFLTYFQNEAQLDKSGLPSDRFFAERPEGSVSTLKIQRTQQEDSAVYLCASSRRQSYEQYFGPGTRLTVT.

This rearrangement joins TRBV29-1 to TRBJ2-7; 9 nucleotides match TRBD1. V lost 6 bases to trimming and J lost 0 bases; unmatched junction nucleotides: 3. CDR1 and CDR2 from the germline V gene are SQVTM and ANQGSEA. The CDR3 spans 13 residues. DNA of the CDR3: TGCAGCGTCAAGACAGGGGGCTCCTACGAGCAGTACTTC. This codes for CSVKTGGSYEQYF.

This clone has only a few counts. The genes are TRBV5-6 and TRBJ1-6, with D unclear. The germline V and J ends were trimmed by 0 bases and 0 bases, with 7 bases remaining between them. Germline assignment: CDR1 SGHDT and CDR2 YYEEEE. The CDR3 is made up of 16 amino acids. The CDR3 DNA reads TGTGCCAGCAGCTTGGGCGGGAGCTCCTATAATTCACCCCTCCACTTT. It encodes CASSLGGSSYNSPLHF.

This chain links TRBV5-4 with TRBJ2-7; 9 nucleotides match TRBD1. V lost 3 bases and J lost 4; bases outside the gene matches: 8. CDR3 length: 15 residues. CDR1 and CDR2 (germline): SGHNT, YYREEE (reference sequence). The chain's CDR3 is CASSSLDRGWYEQYF. The CDR3 bases are TGTGCCAGCAGCTCACTGGACAGGGGTTGGTACGAGCAGTACTTC.

In the case of this clone: At one of its ends the junction is not consistent with the germline gene, which may arise from a read error. This chain joins TRBV7-7 and TRBJ2-2, with D possibly being TRBD2 (6 bases). This CDR3 contains 17 residues. Germline CDR1 is SSHAT and CDR2 is FNYEAQ (reference sequence). For the CDR3, the DNA is TGTGCCAGCAGCTTAGTGTCGGGCAGGGCAGACACCGGGGGGCTGTTTTTT. Its translation: CASSLVSGRADTGGLFF.

This clone was seen a single time. The chain links TRBV7-2 to TRBJ2-5, with a tentative D call TRBD1 (6 bases). Per germline, CDR1 SGHTA and CDR2 FQGNSA. The V end was cut by 5 bases, the J end by 7 bases, with 20 bases between. The CDR3 has 15 residues. The CDR3 sequence is CASSSRTANGGTQYF. Here the CDR3 DNA reads TGTGCCAGCAGCAGCCGGACAGCGAATGGGGGGACCCAGTACTTC. Supplemented by reference TRBV7-2 and TRBJ2-5, the full variable domain reads GAGVSQSPSNKVTEKGKDVELRCDPISGHTALYWYRQSLGQGLEFLIYFQGNSAPDKSGLPSDRFSAERTGGSVSTLTIQRTQQEDSAVYLCASSSRTANGGTQYFGPGTRLLVL.

The chain recombines TRBV30 with TRBJ1-1; D unresolved. Germline CDR1 is GTSNPN and CDR2 is SVGIG (reference sequence). The length of the CDR3 is 13 residues. V gave up 1 base and J gave up 8 bases, with 14 bases separating them. In DNA, the CDR3 is TGTGCCTGGAGTGGATGGAACGACGGGGAAGCTTTCTTT. It specifies CAWSGWNDGEAFF.

The sample holds a few counts of this clone. The chain combines TRBV6-5 with TRBJ1-6; 8 bases map to TRBD1. This CDR3 spans 14 amino acids. Germline V gene lookup returns CDR1 MNHEY and CDR2 SVGAGI. V trimming: 7 bases; J trimming: 8 bases; junction bases outside the gene matches: 7. CDR3 in DNA: TGTGCCAGCACCGAGGGACAGGACTATTCACCCCTCCACTTT. Translated: CASTEGQDYSPLHF.

V usage is TRBV18 and J usage is TRBJ1-6; 7 nucleotides line up with TRBD1. Germline values: CDR1 KGHSH, CDR2 LQKENI. The CDR3 runs 15 residues. Losses at the gene ends were 2 bases for V and 5 bases for J; bases not matched to a gene: 3. The CDR3, as DNA: TGTGCCAGCTCACCAGTGGGACAGAATAATTCACCCCTCCACTTT. Translated: CASSPVGQNNSPLHF.

The sample holds one count of this clone. The CDR3 nucleotides read TGTGCCAGCAGCAAAGCGGGACAGGGCTACAATGAAGCTTTCTTT. Translation: CASSKAGQGYNEAFF. The genes are TRBV21-1 and TRBJ1-1; the listed D gene, TRBD1, was not tested against the DNA. TRBV21-1 is a listed pseudogene. There are 15 residues in the CDR3.

CDR3: CASSFRTLGTGNTIYF. Here the CDR3 DNA reads TGTGCCAGCAGTTTCCGGACTCTGGGAACTGGAAACACCATATATTTT. The rearrangement links TRBV28 to TRBJ1-3; no clear D. Per the germline V gene, CDR1 is MDHEN and CDR2 is SYDVKM. Trimming cost V 3 bases and J 2 bases, with 14 bases left between them. This CDR3 contains 16 residues.

The J gene is TRBJ2-1, the V gene TRBV7-2; TRBD2 matches at 8 bases. This CDR3 contains 16 residues. Germline V gene sequence: CDR1 SGHTA, CDR2 FQGNSA. The V and J ends lost 1 base and 7 bases, in that order; junction bases with no gene match: 9. As DNA, the CDR3 is TGTGCCAGCAGCTTAGTAGCTCGGGGGGGCCGGAATGAGCAGTTCTTC. Protein sequence: CASSLVARGGRNEQFF.

A single count supports this clone. The V gene is TRBV7-4, the J gene TRBJ2-6; 7 bases are a match to TRBD1. This CDR3 spans 19 amino acids. Trimming cost V 4 bases and J 0 bases; bases outside gene matches: 12. CDR1 SGHVT and CDR2 SQSDAQ come from the germline V gene. The chain's CDR3 is CASSSTRGNDSSGANVLTF. The CDR3 region has the DNA TGTGCCAGCAGCTCAACCAGGGGGAATGATAGCTCTGGGGCCAACGTCCTGACTTTC.

This chain uses TRBV2 with TRBJ1-2; perhaps TRBD1 as D (6 bases). Trimming took 8 bases from V and 6 from J, leaving 19 bases between them. This CDR3 comprises 14 residues. Germline values: CDR1 SNHLY, CDR2 FYNNEI. The CDR3 is CASPFNRESDGYTF. For the CDR3, the DNA is TGTGCCAGCCCTTTTAACAGGGAAAGTGATGGCTACACCTTC.

The V gene is TRBV15, the J gene TRBJ2-7, with a possible D match to TRBD1 (6 bases). V was clipped by 5 bases and J by 5 bases, with 16 bases between them. Germline V gene sequence: CDR1 LNHNV, CDR2 YYDKDF (reference sequence). The CDR3 has 14 amino acids. CDR3 amino acids: CATSGSTGPNEQYF. The CDR3 DNA is TGTGCCACCAGCGGATCCACAGGGCCCAACGAGCAGTACTTC.